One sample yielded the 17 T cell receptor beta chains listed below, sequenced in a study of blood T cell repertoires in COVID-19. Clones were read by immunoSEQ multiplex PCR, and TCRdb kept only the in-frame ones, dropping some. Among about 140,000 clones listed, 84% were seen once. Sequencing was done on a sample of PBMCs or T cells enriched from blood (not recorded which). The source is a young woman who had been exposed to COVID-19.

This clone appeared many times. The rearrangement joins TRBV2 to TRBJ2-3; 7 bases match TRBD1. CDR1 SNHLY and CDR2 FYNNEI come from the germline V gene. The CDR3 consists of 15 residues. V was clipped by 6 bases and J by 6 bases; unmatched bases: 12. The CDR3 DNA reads TGTGCCAGCAGGTCCTGGGGCTTACAGGGGGATACGCAGTATTTT. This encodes CASRSWGLQGDTQYF. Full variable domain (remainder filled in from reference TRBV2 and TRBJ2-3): EPEVTQTPSHQVTQMGQEVILRCVPISNHLYFYWYRQILGQKVEFLVSFYNNEISEKSEIFDDQFSVERPDGSNFTLKIRSTKLEDSAMYFCASRSWGLQGDTQYFGPGTRLTVL.

CDR3 protein: CASRTSGSRFDEQFF. CDR3 bases: TGTGCCAGCAGGACTAGCGGGAGTCGATTCGATGAGCAGTTCTTC. This sequence joins TRBV6-5 and TRBJ2-1; 12 bases agree with TRBD2. Unmatched junction bases numbered 8, after V lost 6 bases and J lost 8 bases. The CDR3 totals 15 residues. CDR1 and CDR2 from the germline V gene are MNHEY and SVGAGI.

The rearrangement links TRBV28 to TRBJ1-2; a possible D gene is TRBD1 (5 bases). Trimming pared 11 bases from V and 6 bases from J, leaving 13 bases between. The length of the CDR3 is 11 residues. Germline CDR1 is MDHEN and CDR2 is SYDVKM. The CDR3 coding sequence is TGTGCCGGGAGGGAGGGGAATGGCTACACCTTC. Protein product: CAGREGNGYTF.

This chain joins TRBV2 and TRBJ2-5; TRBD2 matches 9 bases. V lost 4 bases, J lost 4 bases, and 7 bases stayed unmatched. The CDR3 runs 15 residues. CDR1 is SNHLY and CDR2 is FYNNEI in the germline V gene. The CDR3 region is CASSGLAGAGETQYF. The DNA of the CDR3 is TGTGCCAGCAGTGGGTTAGCGGGAGCAGGAGAGACCCAGTACTTC.

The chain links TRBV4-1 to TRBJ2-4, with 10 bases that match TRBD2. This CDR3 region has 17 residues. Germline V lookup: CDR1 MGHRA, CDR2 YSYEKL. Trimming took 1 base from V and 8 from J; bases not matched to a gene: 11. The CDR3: CASSQVPGTSVRYIQYF. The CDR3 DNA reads TGCGCCAGCAGCCAAGTCCCCGGGACTAGCGTGAGGTACATTCAGTACTTC.

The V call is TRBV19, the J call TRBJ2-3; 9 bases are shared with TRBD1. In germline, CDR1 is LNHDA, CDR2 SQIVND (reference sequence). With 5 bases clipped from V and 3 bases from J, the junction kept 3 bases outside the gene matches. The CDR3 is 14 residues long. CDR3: CASSLGQGTDTQYF. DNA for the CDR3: TGTGCCAGTAGTCTGGGACAGGGTACAGATACGCAGTATTTT.

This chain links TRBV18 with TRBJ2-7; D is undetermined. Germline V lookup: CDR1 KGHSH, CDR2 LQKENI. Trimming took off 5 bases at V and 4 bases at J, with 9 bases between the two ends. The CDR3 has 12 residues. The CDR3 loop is CASSNNGYEQYF. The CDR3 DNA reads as TGTGCCAGCTCAAACAATGGTTACGAGCAGTACTTC.

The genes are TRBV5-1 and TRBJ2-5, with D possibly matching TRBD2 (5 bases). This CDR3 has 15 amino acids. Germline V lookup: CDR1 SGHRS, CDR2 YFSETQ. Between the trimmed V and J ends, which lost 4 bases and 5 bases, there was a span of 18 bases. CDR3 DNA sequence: TGCGCCAGCAGCCGGGCGGACTTAAGGGTCGAGACCCAGTACTTC. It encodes CASSRADLRVETQYF.

The CDR3 region is CASSNGLAGGGNEQFF. Written as DNA, the CDR3 is TGTGCCAGCAGCAACGGACTAGCGGGAGGAGGCAATGAGCAGTTCTTC. The V call is TRBV14, the J call TRBJ2-1, with TRBD2 matching over 14 bases. This CDR3 spans 16 amino acids. In germline, CDR1 is SGHDN, CDR2 FVKESK. V gave up 5 bases and J gave up 6 bases; unmatched junction bases: 6.

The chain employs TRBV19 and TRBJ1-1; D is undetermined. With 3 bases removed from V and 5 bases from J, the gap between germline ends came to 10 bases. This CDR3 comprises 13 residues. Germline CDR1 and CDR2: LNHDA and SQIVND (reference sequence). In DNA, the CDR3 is TGTGCCAGTAGTATCTCGGGGAGTACTGAAGCTTTCTTT. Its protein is CASSISGSTEAFF.

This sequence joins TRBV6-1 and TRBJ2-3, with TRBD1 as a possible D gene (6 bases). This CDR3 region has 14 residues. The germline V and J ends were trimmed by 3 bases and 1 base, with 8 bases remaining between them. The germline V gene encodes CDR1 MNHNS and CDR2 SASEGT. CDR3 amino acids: CASSDSGGTDTQYF. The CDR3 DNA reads TGTGCCAGCAGTGATTCAGGGGGCACAGATACGCAGTATTTT.

CDR3 region: CASRPTGGQPQHF. CDR3 DNA: TGTGCCAGCAGACCTACAGGGGGTCAGCCCCAGCATTTT. V usage is TRBV12-3 or TRBV12-4 and J usage is TRBJ1-5, with 8 bases matching TRBD1. This CDR3 has 13 residues. V shed 6 bases and J 6 bases; nucleotides not matched to a gene: 4.

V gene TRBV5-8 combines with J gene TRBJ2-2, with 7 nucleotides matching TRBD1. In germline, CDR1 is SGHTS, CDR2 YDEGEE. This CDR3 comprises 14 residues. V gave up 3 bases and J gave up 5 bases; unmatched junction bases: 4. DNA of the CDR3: TGTGCCAGCAGCTCGGGACAGCGGACCGGGGAGCTGTTTTTT. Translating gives CASSSGQRTGELFF.

Written as DNA, the CDR3 is TGTGCCAGCAGGATCGGGATCCAAGAGACCCAGTACTTC. This translates into CASRIGIQETQYF. J is TRBJ2-5 and V is TRBV28; D may be TRBD2 (5 bases). The CDR3 length is 13 residues. Trimming took 6 bases from V and 1 from J, leaving 9 bases between them. Germline lookup yields CDR1 MDHEN and CDR2 SYDVKM.

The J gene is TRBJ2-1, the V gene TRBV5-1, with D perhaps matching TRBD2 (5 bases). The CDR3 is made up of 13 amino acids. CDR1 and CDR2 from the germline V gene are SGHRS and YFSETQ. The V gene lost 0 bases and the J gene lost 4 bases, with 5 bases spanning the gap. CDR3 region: CASSLGGYNEQFF. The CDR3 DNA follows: TGCGCCAGCAGCTTGGGAGGGTACAATGAGCAGTTCTTC.

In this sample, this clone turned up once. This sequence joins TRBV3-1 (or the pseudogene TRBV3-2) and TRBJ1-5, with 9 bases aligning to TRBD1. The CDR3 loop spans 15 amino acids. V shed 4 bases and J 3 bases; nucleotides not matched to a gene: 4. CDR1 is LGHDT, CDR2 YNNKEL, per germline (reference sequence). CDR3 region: CASSLGTGNNQPQHF. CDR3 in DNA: TGTGCCAGCAGCCTGGGGACAGGGAACAATCAGCCCCAGCATTTT.

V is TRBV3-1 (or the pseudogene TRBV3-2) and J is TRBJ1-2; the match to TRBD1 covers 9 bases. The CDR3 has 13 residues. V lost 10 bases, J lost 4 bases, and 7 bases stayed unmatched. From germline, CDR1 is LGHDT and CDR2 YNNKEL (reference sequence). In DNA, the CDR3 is TGTGCCACAAACACAGGGGGCTTCTATGGCTACACCTTC. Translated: CATNTGGFYGYTF.